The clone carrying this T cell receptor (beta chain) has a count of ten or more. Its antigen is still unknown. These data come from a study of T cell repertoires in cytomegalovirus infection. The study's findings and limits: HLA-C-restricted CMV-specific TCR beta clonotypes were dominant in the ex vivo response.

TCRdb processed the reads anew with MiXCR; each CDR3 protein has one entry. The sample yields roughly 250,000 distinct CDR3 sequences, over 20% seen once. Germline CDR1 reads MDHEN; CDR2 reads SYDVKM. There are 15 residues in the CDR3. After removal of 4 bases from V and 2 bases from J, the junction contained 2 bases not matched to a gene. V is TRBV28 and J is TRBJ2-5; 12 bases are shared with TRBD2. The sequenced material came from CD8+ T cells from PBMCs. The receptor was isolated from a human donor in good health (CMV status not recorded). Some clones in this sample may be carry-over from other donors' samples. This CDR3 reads CASSSLAGGQETQYF. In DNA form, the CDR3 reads TGTGCCAGCAGTTCCCTAGCGGGGGGGCAAGAGACCCAGTACTTC.